Listed here is a single TCR beta chain. The data were taken from a study of blood T cell repertoires in COVID-19. Study context: PBMCs, B-cell-depleted T cells, or T cells provided the cDNA or gDNA that made up the material.

This CDR3 region has 13 residues. J lost 9 bases, V lost 1 base, and 2 bases had no gene match. Germline CDR1 is SGHNT and CDR2 is YENEEA. Here immunoSEQ multiplex PCR was the method, and the copy in TCRdb shows in-frame clones only, minus some. The profile shows hundreds of thousands of clones, 90% of them singletons. The sequenced material came from PBMCs or T cells enriched from blood (not recorded which). The chain couples TRBV11-3 to TRBJ2-1, with TRBD1 identical over 8 bases. This sequence originates from a man younger than 45 who had been exposed to COVID-19. The DNA of the CDR3 is TGTGCCAGCAGCTTAGTACAGGGGGGTGAGCAGTTCTTC. Protein: CASSLVQGGEQFF.